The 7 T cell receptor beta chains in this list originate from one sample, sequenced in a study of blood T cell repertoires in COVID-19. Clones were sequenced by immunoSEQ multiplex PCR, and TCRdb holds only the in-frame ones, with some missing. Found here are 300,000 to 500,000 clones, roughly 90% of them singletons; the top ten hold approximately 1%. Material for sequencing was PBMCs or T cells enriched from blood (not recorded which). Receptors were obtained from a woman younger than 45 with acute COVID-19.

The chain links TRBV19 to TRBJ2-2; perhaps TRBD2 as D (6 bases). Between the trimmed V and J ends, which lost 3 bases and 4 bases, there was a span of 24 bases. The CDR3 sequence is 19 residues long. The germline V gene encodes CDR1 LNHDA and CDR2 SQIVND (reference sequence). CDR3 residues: CASSITVRGYLGGTGELFF. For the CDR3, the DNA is TGTGCCAGTAGTATTACCGTGCGGGGTTACCTCGGCGGCACCGGGGAGCTGTTTTTT.

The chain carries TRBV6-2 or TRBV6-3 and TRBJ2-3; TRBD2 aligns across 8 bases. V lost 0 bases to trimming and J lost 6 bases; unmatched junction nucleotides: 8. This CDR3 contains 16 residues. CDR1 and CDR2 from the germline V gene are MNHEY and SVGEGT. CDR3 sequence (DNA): TGTGCCAGCAGTTACTCCCCTCTTCCTAGCGGGGATACGCAGTATTTT. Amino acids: CASSYSPLPSGDTQYF.

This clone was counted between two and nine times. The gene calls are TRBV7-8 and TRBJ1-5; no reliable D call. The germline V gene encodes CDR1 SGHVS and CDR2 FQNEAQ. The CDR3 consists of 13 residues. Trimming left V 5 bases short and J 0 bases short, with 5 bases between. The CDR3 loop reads CASSIVSNQPQHF. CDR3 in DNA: TGTGCCAGCAGCATCGTTAGCAATCAGCCCCAGCATTTT.

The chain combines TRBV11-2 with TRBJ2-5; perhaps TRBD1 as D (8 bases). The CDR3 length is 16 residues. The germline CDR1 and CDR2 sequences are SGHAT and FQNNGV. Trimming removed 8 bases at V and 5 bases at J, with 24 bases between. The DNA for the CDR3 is TGTGCCAGCGCCGGTGGGGGGGACAGGATTTCCGAGACCCAGTACTTC. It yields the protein CASAGGGDRISETQYF.

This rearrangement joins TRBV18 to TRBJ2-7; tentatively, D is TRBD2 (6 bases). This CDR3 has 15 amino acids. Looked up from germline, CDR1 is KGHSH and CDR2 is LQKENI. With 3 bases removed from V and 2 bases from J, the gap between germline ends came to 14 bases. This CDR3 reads CASSPGGSATYEQYF. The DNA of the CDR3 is TGTGCCAGCTCACCTGGGGGGTCCGCAACCTACGAGCAGTACTTC. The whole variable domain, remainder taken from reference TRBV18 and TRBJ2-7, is NAGVMQNPRHLVRRRGQEARLRCSPMKGHSHVYWYRQLPEEGLKFMVYLQKENIIDESGMPKERFSAEFPKEGPSILRIQQVVRGDSAAYFCASSPGGSATYEQYFGPGTRLTVT.

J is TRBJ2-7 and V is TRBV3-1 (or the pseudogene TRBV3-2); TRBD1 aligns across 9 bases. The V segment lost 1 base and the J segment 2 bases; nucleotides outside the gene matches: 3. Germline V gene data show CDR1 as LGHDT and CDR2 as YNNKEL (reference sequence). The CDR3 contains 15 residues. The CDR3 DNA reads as TGTGCCAGCAGCCAAGGGGGACAGGGACCCTACGAGCAGTACTTC. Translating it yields CASSQGGQGPYEQYF.

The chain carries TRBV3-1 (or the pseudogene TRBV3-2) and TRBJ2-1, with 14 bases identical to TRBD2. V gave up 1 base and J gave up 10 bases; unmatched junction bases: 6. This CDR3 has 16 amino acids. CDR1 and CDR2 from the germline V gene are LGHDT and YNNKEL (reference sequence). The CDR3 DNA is TGTGCCAGCAGCCAAGTGACTAGCGGGGGGGCTCGGGAGCAGTTCTTC. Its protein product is CASSQVTSGGAREQFF.